Included here is one T cell receptor (beta chain) sequence, with context. Its specificity is unknown. Germline CDR1 LGHDT, CDR2 YNNKEL (reference sequence). Trimming removed 0 bases at V and 4 bases at J, with 12 bases between. The CDR3 is made up of 15 amino acids. These data are taken from a study of vaccination effects on CD4 cells after COVID-19. Study-wide points: Convalescent patients numbered few in the study; early post-infection timepoints were missing entirely.

Sequencing used immunoSEQ multiplex PCR; TCRdb keeps in-frame clones, though not all of them. The table lists about 25,000 clones, around 77% of them singletons. Expansion of antigen-specific CD4+ T cells with viral peptide pools was carried out by the ViraFEST assay before sequencing. The culture ran for approximately nine days before CD4+ T cells were isolated. Each participant was administered two doses of either the BNT162b2 or the mRNA-1273 vaccine. Having tested negative for nucleocapsid antibodies, the vaccine recipients showed no prior SARS-CoV-2 infection. Culturing of some 1.8 million PBMC per well took place with approximately 10 IU/ml IL-2 and approximately 9.9 ug/ml peptides.

The sequences come from CD4+ T cells from PBMCs cultured with HCoV-NL63 spike peptides, collected after COVID-19 vaccination. The chain carries TRBV3-1 (or the pseudogene TRBV3-2) and TRBJ1-2; D gene ambiguous. The clonotype originates from a human donor who received a COVID-19 vaccine. The CDR3 DNA is TGTGCCAGCAGCCAAGAAACTGGGCTTGGCTATGGCTACACCTTC. As protein: CASSQETGLGYGYTF.